This T cell receptor beta chain came from a study of shared clonotypes between healthy human individuals. Study outcomes and limitations: Generally, naive subsets (rather than memory subsets) showed larger estimated richness.

With respect to this clone: Its antigen is unknown.

At deep level, the assay was performed. The repertoire was sequenced with immunoSEQ multiplex PCR; TCRdb's copy has only in-frame clones and lacks some. The profile covers about 2.3 million clones, with more than 85% appearing a single time and about 0.39% taken by the ten largest. V was pared by 0 bases and J by 4 bases, with 25 bases between. The CDR3 spans 19 residues. The germline gives CDR1 SGHTS, CDR2 YDEGEE. The source is a man younger than 35 in good health. Some clones in this sample may be carry-over from other donors' samples. Specimen: naive CD4+ T cells from PBMCs. As for subset: CD45RA+ positively selected. The rearrangement joins TRBV5-8 to TRBJ1-1; a possible D gene is TRBD1 (5 bases). CDR3 sequence (DNA): TGTGCCAGCAGCTTGGGGCTTAGGGGCCCGACCGGGTGGGGCACTGAAGCTTTCTTT. Protein product: CASSLGLRGPTGWGTEAFF.